This TCR beta chain was retrieved from a study of shared clonotypes between healthy human individuals (dated by TCRdb to the early 2020s). Some background on the complete study: Three men and a couple of women, aged 18 to 49 years, made up the cohort. To estimate repertoire size and how much clonotype sharing occurs between individuals, the study deeply sequenced the blood TCR repertoires of about five healthy adults. Libraries were prepared and TCR repertoires were sequenced by different laboratories using diverse techniques, in order to increase sequencing depth and limit assay-specific biases. Each donor's leukapheresis produced roughly between about 0.8 and 10 billion PBMCs.

Using the deep immunoSEQ assay, TCR CDR3 regions were amplified from genomic DNA by multiplex PCR. Extracted genomic DNA from each cell subset was distributed evenly across all wells of several immunoSEQ 96-well plates, and each plate was treated as a replicate. For unsorted PBMC, each replicate PCR was loaded with 250 to 300 ng genomic DNA, equivalent to some 27,000 T cell genomes. Ten immunoSEQ deep assay plates were used to sequence the unsorted PBMC genomic DNA. The purified libraries were quantified using a Qubit 3.0 fluorometer, sized with a Bioanalyzer 2100, and then quantified again using the KAPA Library Quantification kit. A separate single-read 150-cycle Illumina NextSeq 550 flow cell was used to sequence each immunoSEQ 96-well plate. The source study handled its data this way. Because the immunoSEQ output included only junctional sequences and no quality scores, the filtering could not be the same as the filtering used for full-length reads. Sequences were annotated with PyIR, a Python wrapper for IgBLAST v1.9, using IMGT germline references to assign V/J genes and CDR3. Reads were filtered out if the reads had weak V/J assignments (E-value above 1e-6), no CDR3, stop codons, out-of-frame junctions, or ambiguous translated residues. A V3J clonotype was defined by an identical inferred V gene, J gene, and CDR3 amino acid sequence. The percentage overlap between two repertoires was calculated by dividing the number of shared unique clonotypes by the size of the smaller repertoire. Repertoire richness was assessed with RTK rarefaction, the Chao1 estimator, and Recon v2.1 estimates of unobserved clonotypes. Here the immuneACCESS table is served through TCRdb, limited to in-frame sequences with V and J called. Missing clones are a known gap in these copies; in checked studies unresolved V genes cover under half, and the rest lacks a known reason. The V and J calls and clone size were taken over from that table, and D and trimming were inferred from the DNA. A total of 400,000 to 500,000 clones appear in this sample, around three quarters of them only once. The top ten clonotypes cover 9.5% to 15% of the sample.

The study at large found these results: Sampling was restricted to blood, and TCR repertoires in tissues likely differ from the TCR repertoires found in blood. Because the study included only a small number of donors, the genetic and exposure-history diversity represented was limited. Based on pairwise subsampling, the degree of clonotype sharing among donors was expected to be affected by sequencing depth.

The CDR3, from cysteine to phenylalanine, totals 14 residues. Here the CDR3 DNA is all that survives: 42 bases in frame from base 1. CDR1 and CDR2 are drawn from the germline V gene: MDHEN, SYDVKM. V loses 5 bases at its end and J loses 6 bases; junction bases beyond the gene matches: 7. This clone was seen just once. What this receptor recognizes is not known. Per-base qualities were not stored, and no clone one base away is much larger. The donors were healthy, HIV-negative adults with no recently reported acute infections or vaccinations. Every donor was a Caucasian adult residing in Nashville, Tennessee, USA. In the unsorted samples, roughly 90 million PBMCs were counted, and genomic DNA was extracted using the QIAamp DNA Blood Mini kit. After blood collection by leukapheresis, PBMCs were isolated using Ficoll-Histopaque density gradient centrifugation and then cryopreserved in the vapor phase of liquid nitrogen.

The receptor comes from a woman aged 40-49 years in good health. Some clones in this sample may be carry-over from other donors' samples. Recombination joined TRBV28 with TRBJ1-5, and 7 junctional nucleotides match TRBD1. Sequencing input: PBMCs. The bases are TGTGCCAGCAGTCTGACAGGGTCGAGTCAGCCCCAGCATTTT. Translation gives CASSLTGSSQPQHF.